This paragraph covers one T cell receptor beta chain sequence. Using immunoSEQ multiplex PCR, the repertoire was profiled, and TCRdb retains in-frame clones only, with some absent. The table lists about 120,000 clones, 92% of them singletons. The data were taken from a study of control samples from healthy donors and cancer patients. V lost 5 bases to trimming and J lost 5 bases, with 16 bases between them. There are 15 residues in the CDR3. The germline gives CDR1 MRHNA, CDR2 SNTAGT. Sequenced: blood. This TCR was sampled from a woman between 50 and 59 years old in good health. The rearrangement uses TRBV6-4 and TRBJ2-1, with unresolved D. The CDR3 nucleotides are TGTGCCAGCAGTACCAACTGGGGTACCCACAATGAGCAGTTCTTC. Translation gives CASSTNWGTHNEQFF.